This TCR beta chain is from a study of naive and memory T cell subsets. Whole-study findings and limits: In naive cells, over 95% of TCR sequences were seen only once.

After the first PCR, alpha and beta chain libraries were processed separately. Two oligonucleotides, mixed equimolar, formed the beta constant-region primer covering TRBC1 and TRBC2. Ligated cDNA was amplified by four rounds of PCR with nested alpha and beta constant-region primers and SP2. From the UMI-ligation and nested PCR reads, TCRdb called clonotypes with MiXCR, one entry per CDR3 protein. This sample has over 100,000 distinct CDR3 sequences; 36% occur once, and the top ten carry roughly 0.9%. The sample holds a few counts of this clonotype. Its antigen is undetermined. Germline V gene data show CDR1 as DFQATT and CDR2 as SNEGSKA (reference sequence). This CDR3 comprises 13 residues. V was trimmed by 3 bases and J by 6 bases, leaving 15 bases between them.

The sequence was obtained from a human donor in good health. The V and J genes are TRBV20-1 and TRBJ2-7; no clear D gene. The specimen sequenced was central memory CD4+ T cells from blood. CDR3 loop: CSARASYSGEQYF. The DNA of the CDR3 is TGCAGTGCTAGGGCTAGTTATTCGGGCGAGCAGTACTTC.